These T cell receptor beta chains were read from a single sample in a study of blood T cells in healthy people across ages. TCRdb fed the 5' RACE reads into MiXCR, producing one record per CDR3 protein. The sample carries roughly 700,000 distinct CDR3 sequences, roughly 32% recorded once. Sample: blood. The receptors originated from a woman over 75 in good health. CDR3s include the opening cysteine and the closing phenylalanine or tryptophan. The D gene is left open where the match is weak. Size is omitted from some rows. Given values are once, few, many or a class for expanded clones.

NA	TRBV7-2	14	TRBJ2-5	NA	CASSLDRGVKTQYF	TGTGCCAGCAGCTTAGACCGGGGTGTAAAGACCCAGTACTTC
NA	TRBV5-1	16	TRBJ2-3	NA	CASSWGKGLQSDTQYF	TGCGCCAGCAGCTGGGGGAAAGGGCTACAATCGGATACGCAGTATTTT
many	TRBV7-2	16	TRBJ2-5	TRBD1	CASSSRTGAYQETQYF	TGTGCCAGCAGCTCCCGGACAGGGGCGTACCAAGAGACCCAGTACTTC
NA	TRBV5-1	13	TRBJ2-5	NA	CASSFDILETQYF	NA
few	TRBV4-3	16	TRBJ2-2	TRBD2	CASSPGLASVTGELFF	TGCGCCAGCAGCCCAGGACTAGCGTCGGTCACCGGGGAGCTGTTTTTT
many	TRBV5-1	15	TRBJ2-1	TRBD1	CASSLSQGAIDEQFF	TGCGCCAGCAGCTTGAGCCAGGGGGCGATTGATGAGCAGTTCTTC
many	TRBV7-9	15	TRBJ1-2	TRBD1	CASSLRQGLDYGYTF	TGTGCCAGCAGCTTACGACAGGGGCTGGACTATGGCTACACCTTC
many	TRBV9	14	TRBJ2-5	NA	CASSVDGGQGTQYF	TGTGCCAGCAGCGTAGATGGGGGGCAGGGGACCCAGTACTTC
few	TRBV6-5	14	TRBJ1-2	NA	CASSYDLSNYGYTF	TGTGCCAGCAGTTACGATTTATCTAACTATGGCTACACCTTC
NA	TRBV29-1	16	TRBJ1-2	TRBD1	CSVEKLQGARGSGYTF	TGCAGCGTTGAAAAGCTCCAGGGGGCGCGAGGGTCTGGCTACACCTTC
few	TRBV28	12	TRBJ1-2	NA	CASSVISYGYTF	TGTGCCAGCAGCGTGATAAGCTATGGCTACACCTTC
few	TRBV3-1	12	TRBJ1-2	NA	CASSHFNYGYTF	TGTGCCAGCAGCCACTTTAACTATGGCTACACCTTC
many	TRBV5-1	16	TRBJ2-3	TRBD1	CASSTKTGGSTDTQYF	TGCGCCAGCAGCACCAAGACAGGGGGAAGCACAGATACGCAGTATTTT
many	TRBV6-5	14	TRBJ1-1	TRBD1	CASTMTGGRTEAFF	TGTGCCAGCACCATGACAGGGGGTCGCACTGAAGCTTTCTTT
NA	TRBV6-1	13	TRBJ1-2	NA	CASSPDMGYGYTF	TGTGCCAGCAGTCCTGACATGGGCTATGGCTACACCTTC
few	TRBV28	14	TRBJ2-7	TRBD1	CASSLRTGGHEQYF	TGTGCCAGCAGTTTGCGGACAGGGGGTCACGAGCAGTACTTC
NA	TRBV28	13	TRBJ2-1	NA	CASSWPTNNEQFF	TGTGCCAGCAGTTGGCCAACCAACAATGAGCAGTTCTTC
NA	TRBV6-6	16	TRBJ1-6	TRBD1	CASRLGQGSYNSPLHF	TGTGCCAGCAGGCTGGGACAGGGCTCCTATAATTCACCCCTCCACTTT
NA	TRBV7-2	15	TRBJ1-4	NA	CASSQQVATNEKRFF	TGTGCCAGCAGCCAACAGGTTGCAACTAATGAAAAACGGTTTTTT
many	TRBV11-2	15	TRBJ2-5	TRBD2	CASSARGVPKETQYF	TGTGCCAGCAGCGCCCGGGGGGTACCAAAAGAGACCCAGTACTTC
many	TRBV20-1	15	TRBJ2-5	NA	CSAREWAGRQETQYF	TGCAGTGCTAGAGAATGGGCGGGGAGGCAAGAGACCCAGTACTTC
many	TRBV5-1	15	TRBJ2-3	TRBD1	CASSPGQGITDTQYF	TGCGCCAGCAGCCCGGGACAGGGAATCACAGATACGCAGTATTTT